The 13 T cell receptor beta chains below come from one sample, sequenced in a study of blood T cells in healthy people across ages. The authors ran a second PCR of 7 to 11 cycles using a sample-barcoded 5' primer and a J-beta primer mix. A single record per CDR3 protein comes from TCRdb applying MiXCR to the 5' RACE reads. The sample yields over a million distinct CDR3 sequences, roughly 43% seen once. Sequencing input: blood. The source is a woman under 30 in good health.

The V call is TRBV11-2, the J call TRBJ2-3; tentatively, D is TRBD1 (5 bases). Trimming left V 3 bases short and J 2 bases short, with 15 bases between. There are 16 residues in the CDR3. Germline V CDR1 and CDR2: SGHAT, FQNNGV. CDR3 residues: CASSLGRVIDTDTQYF. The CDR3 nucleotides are TGTGCCAGCAGCTTGGGGCGAGTTATCGACACAGATACGCAGTATTTT.

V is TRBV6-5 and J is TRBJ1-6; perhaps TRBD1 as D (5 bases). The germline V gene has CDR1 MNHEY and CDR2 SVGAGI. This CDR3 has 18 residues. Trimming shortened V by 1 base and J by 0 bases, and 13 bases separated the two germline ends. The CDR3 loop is CASSYLVGDYSYNSPLHF. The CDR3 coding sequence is TGTGCCAGCAGTTACTTAGTAGGGGATTACTCCTATAATTCACCCCTCCACTTT.

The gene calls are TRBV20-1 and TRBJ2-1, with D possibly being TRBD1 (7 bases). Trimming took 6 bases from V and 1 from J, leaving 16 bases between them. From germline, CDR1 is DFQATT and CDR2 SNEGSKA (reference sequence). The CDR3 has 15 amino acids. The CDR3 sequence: CSARTGEESYNEQFF. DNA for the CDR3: TGCAGTGCAAGAACAGGGGAGGAGTCCTACAATGAGCAGTTCTTC.

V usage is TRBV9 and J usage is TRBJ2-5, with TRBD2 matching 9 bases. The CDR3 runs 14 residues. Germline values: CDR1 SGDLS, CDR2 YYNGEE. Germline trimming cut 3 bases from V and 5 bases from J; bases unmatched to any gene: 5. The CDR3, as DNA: TGTGCCAGCAGCGAACTAGCGGGTCAGGAGACCCAGTACTTC. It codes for CASSELAGQETQYF. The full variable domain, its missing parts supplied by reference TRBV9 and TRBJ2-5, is DSGVTQTPKHLITATGQRVTLRCSPRSGDLSVYWYQQSLDQGLQFLIQYYNGEERAKGNILERFSAQQFPDLHSELNLSSLELGDSALYFCASSELAGQETQYFGPGTRLLVL.

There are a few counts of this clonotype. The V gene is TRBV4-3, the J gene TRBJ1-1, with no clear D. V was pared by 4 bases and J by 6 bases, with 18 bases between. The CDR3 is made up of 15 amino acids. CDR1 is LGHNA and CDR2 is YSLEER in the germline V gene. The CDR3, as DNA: TGCGCCAGCAGCCCCCAATTCGGGGATTTTGCTGAAGCTTTCTTT. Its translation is CASSPQFGDFAEAFF.

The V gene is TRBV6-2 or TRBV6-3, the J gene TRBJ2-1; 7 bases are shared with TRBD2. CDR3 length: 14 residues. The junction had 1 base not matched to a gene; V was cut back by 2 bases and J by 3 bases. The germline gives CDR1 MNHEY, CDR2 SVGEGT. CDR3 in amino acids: CASSYLADYNEQFF. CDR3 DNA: TGTGCCAGCAGTTACCTAGCGGACTACAATGAGCAGTTCTTC.

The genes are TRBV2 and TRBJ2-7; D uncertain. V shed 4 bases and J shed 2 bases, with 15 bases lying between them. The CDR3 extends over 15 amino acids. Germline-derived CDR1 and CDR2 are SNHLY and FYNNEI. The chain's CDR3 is CASSGQVSKPYEQYF. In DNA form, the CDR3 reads TGTGCCAGCAGTGGTCAGGTCAGCAAGCCCTACGAGCAGTACTTC.

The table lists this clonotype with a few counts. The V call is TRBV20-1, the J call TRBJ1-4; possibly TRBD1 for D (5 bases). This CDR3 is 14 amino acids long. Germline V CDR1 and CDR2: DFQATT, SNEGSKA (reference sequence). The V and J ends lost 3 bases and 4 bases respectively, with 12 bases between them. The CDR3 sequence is CSASRQSLNEKLFF. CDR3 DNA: TGCAGTGCTAGCCGACAGAGTCTTAATGAAAAACTGTTTTTT.

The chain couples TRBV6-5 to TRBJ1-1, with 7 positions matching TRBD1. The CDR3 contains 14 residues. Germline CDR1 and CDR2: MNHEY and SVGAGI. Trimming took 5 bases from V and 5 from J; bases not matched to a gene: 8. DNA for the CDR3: TGTGCCAGCAGTGCCAGGGGGATTTGGACTGAAGCTTTCTTT. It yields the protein CASSARGIWTEAFF.

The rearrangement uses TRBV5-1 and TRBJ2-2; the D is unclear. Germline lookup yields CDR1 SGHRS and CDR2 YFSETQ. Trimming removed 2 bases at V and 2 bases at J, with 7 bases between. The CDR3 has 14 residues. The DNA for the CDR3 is TGCGCCAGCAGCTTTGACGGTAACACCGGGGAGCTGTTTTTT. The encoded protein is CASSFDGNTGELFF.

The CDR3 coding sequence is TGCAGTGCTAGGCGTCCGGTCAACACCGGGGAGCTGTTTTTT. Translating it yields CSARRPVNTGELFF. The chain joins TRBV20-1 to TRBJ2-2, with D uncertain. Germline values: CDR1 DFQATT, CDR2 SNEGSKA (reference sequence). The CDR3 is 14 amino acids. Deletions cut 3 bases from V and 2 bases from J, with 10 bases between.

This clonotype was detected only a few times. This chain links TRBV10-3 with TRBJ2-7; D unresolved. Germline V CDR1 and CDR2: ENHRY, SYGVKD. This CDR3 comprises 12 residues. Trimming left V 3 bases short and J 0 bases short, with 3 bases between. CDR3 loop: CAISDNSYEQYF. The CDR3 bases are TGTGCCATCAGTGACAACTCCTACGAGCAGTACTTC.

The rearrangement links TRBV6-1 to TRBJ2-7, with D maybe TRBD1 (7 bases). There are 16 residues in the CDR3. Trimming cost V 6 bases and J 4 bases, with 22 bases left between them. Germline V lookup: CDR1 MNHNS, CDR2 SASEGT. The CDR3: CASRDQGGWIGYEQYF. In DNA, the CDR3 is TGTGCCAGCAGAGACCAGGGGGGCTGGATAGGGTACGAGCAGTACTTC.